The clone carrying this T cell receptor beta chain has more than one count but fewer than ten. Its matching antigen is unknown. The source of the sample is a study of brain metastases from non-small cell lung cancer. Regarding the study as a whole: Paired brain metastases and primary tumors largely shared TCR repertoires. Compared with primary tumors, brain metastases showed less T-cell infiltration.

Germline values: CDR1 GTSNPN, CDR2 SVGIG (reference sequence). The CDR3 has 12 amino acids. The V end was cut by 1 base, the J end by 4 bases, with 6 bases between. The method was immunoSEQ multiplex PCR; TCRdb's version includes in-frame clones alone and lacks a portion of them. The sample yields fewer than 4,500 clones, around 91% seen once. This sequence originates from a donor aged 40 or older with non-small cell lung cancer. The rearrangement uses TRBV30 and TRBJ2-3; D ambiguous. Sequenced material: primary lung tumor tissue. The CDR3: CAWSAPPDTQYF. CDR3 in DNA: TGTGCCTGGAGTGCCCCTCCAGATACGCAGTATTTT.